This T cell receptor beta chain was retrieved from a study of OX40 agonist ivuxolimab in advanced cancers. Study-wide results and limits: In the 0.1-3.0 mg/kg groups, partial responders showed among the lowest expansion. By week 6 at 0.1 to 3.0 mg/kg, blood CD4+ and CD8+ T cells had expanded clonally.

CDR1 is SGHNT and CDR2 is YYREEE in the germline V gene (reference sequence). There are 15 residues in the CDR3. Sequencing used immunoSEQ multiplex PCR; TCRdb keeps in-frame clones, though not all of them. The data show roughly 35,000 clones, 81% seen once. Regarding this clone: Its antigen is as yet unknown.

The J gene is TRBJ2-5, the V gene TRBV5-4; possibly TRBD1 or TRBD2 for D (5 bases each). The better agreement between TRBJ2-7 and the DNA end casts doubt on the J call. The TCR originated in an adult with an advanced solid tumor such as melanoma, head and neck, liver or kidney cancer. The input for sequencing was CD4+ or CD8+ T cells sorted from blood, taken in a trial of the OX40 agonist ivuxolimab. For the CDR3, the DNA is TGTGCCAGCAGCTCCGCCGGGACGGGTGCCTACGAGCAGTACTTC. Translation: CASSSAGTGAYEQYF.